A selection of T cell receptor beta chains follows, all from one sample in a study of blood T cell repertoires in COVID-19. TCRdb keeps only in-frame clones here, not all; method: immunoSEQ multiplex PCR. The table lists hundreds of thousands of clones, around 88% of them singletons. Sequencing was performed on PBMCs or T cells enriched from blood (not recorded which). Receptors originate from a woman in her thirties or forties who had recovered from COVID-19. Each CDR3 is given with its conserved first and last residue. The order of the fields is V gene, clone size, D gene, J gene, CDR3 protein, CDR3 DNA. The D gene is left open where the match is weak. The size entry is marked missing in some rows and otherwise reads once, few, many or a size class.

V gene: TRBV11-3; clone size: .; D gene: .; J gene: TRBJ2-5; CDR3 protein: CASSPSAHNPETQYF; CDR3 DNA: TGTGCCAGCAGCCCTAGCGCGCACAACCCAGAGACCCAGTACTTC
V gene: TRBV15; clone size: .; D gene: .; J gene: TRBJ2-6; CDR3 protein: CATSVGGTGANVLTF; CDR3 DNA: TGTGCCACCAGCGTCGGTGGTACTGGGGCCAACGTCCTGACTTTC
V gene: TRBV13; clone size: .; D gene: .; J gene: TRBJ1-2; CDR3 protein: CASSLSGVGYTF; CDR3 DNA: TGTGCCAGCAGCTTATCCGGGGTTGGCTACACCTTC
V gene: TRBV28; clone size: .; D gene: .; J gene: TRBJ2-2; CDR3 protein: CASSLPGGTGELFF; CDR3 DNA: TGTGCCAGCAGTTTGCCAGGCGGGACCGGGGAGCTGTTTTTT
V gene: TRBV15; clone size: .; D gene: TRBD2; J gene: TRBJ2-1; CDR3 protein: CATSRRRGAGRDEQFF; CDR3 DNA: TGTGCCACCAGCAGGCGTCGGGGAGCGGGACGCGATGAGCAGTTCTTC
V gene: TRBV28; clone size: .; D gene: .; J gene: TRBJ1-4; CDR3 protein: CASSFGDFSNEKLFF; CDR3 DNA: TGTGCCAGCAGTTTCGGGGACTTCAGTAATGAAAAACTGTTTTTT
V gene: TRBV7-8; clone size: once; D gene: TRBD1; J gene: TRBJ2-1; CDR3 protein: CASSLGDRGPQGQFF; CDR3 DNA: TGTGCCAGCAGCTTAGGGGACAGGGGTCCTCAGGGGCAGTTCTTC
V gene: TRBV7-3; clone size: .; D gene: TRBD2; J gene: TRBJ2-1; CDR3 protein: CASSLGLAGGEQFF; CDR3 DNA: TGTGCCAGCAGCTTAGGGCTAGCGGGAGGTGAGCAGTTCTTC
V gene: TRBV29-1; clone size: .; D gene: .; J gene: TRBJ2-5; CDR3 protein: CSVGEGWYQETQYF; CDR3 DNA: TGCAGCGTGGGAGAAGGGTGGTACCAAGAGACCCAGTACTTC
V gene: TRBV24-1; clone size: .; D gene: TRBD1; J gene: TRBJ1-1; CDR3 protein: CATSDGQGPEAFF; CDR3 DNA: TGTGCCACCAGTGACGGACAGGGACCTGAAGCTTTCTTT
V gene: TRBV7-2; clone size: .; D gene: .; J gene: TRBJ1-5; CDR3 protein: CASSFTHGVAQHF; CDR3 DNA: TGTGCCAGCAGCTTCACACACGGGGTAGCCCAGCATTTT
V gene: TRBV28; clone size: .; D gene: .; J gene: TRBJ1-2; CDR3 protein: CASTGGYGYTF; CDR3 DNA: TGTGCCAGCACAGGAGGCTATGGCTACACCTTC
V gene: TRBV20-1; clone size: .; D gene: TRBD2; J gene: TRBJ2-1; CDR3 protein: CSAIDLAGMASEQFF; CDR3 DNA: TGCAGTGCTATTGACCTAGCGGGAATGGCGAGTGAGCAGTTCTTC
V gene: TRBV20-1; clone size: .; D gene: TRBD1; J gene: TRBJ1-4; CDR3 protein: CSASEGAGEKLFF; CDR3 DNA: TGCAGTGCTAGTGAGGGGGCAGGAGAAAAACTGTTTTTT
V gene: TRBV11-2; clone size: .; D gene: .; J gene: TRBJ1-6; CDR3 protein: CASSIRDNNSPLHF; CDR3 DNA: TGTGCCAGCAGCATCCGGGACAATAATTCACCCCTCCACTTT
V gene: TRBV28; clone size: .; D gene: .; J gene: TRBJ1-5; CDR3 protein: CASSFPPSRGNQPQHF; CDR3 DNA: TGTGCCAGCAGTTTTCCCCCGTCCCGGGGGAATCAGCCCCAGCATTTT
V gene: TRBV27; clone size: .; D gene: .; J gene: TRBJ1-2; CDR3 protein: CASRGEGGYTF; CDR3 DNA: TGTGCCAGCAGAGGTGAGGGCGGCTACACCTTC
V gene: TRBV2; clone size: .; D gene: .; J gene: TRBJ1-3; CDR3 protein: CASQQGFSGNTIYF; CDR3 DNA: TGTGCCAGCCAACAGGGTTTCTCTGGAAACACCATATATTTT
V gene: TRBV18; clone size: .; D gene: TRBD1; J gene: TRBJ1-3; CDR3 protein: CASSPNQGQGAVRAIYF; CDR3 DNA: TGTGCCAGCTCACCGAACCAGGGACAGGGGGCTGTACGGGCCATATATTTT
V gene: TRBV6-2/TRBV6-3; clone size: once; D gene: TRBD1; J gene: TRBJ1-5; CDR3 protein: CASSPTWTGGNNQPQHF; CDR3 DNA: TGTGCCAGCAGTCCGACTTGGACAGGGGGTAACAATCAGCCCCAGCATTTT
V gene: TRBV11-2; clone size: .; D gene: TRBD2; J gene: TRBJ2-1; CDR3 protein: CASSFGAGGSDDEQFF; CDR3 DNA: TGTGCCAGCAGCTTTGGGGCGGGAGGGAGTGACGATGAGCAGTTCTTC
V gene: TRBV15; clone size: once; D gene: .; J gene: TRBJ1-5; CDR3 protein: CATSRDFYAGDQPQHF; CDR3 DNA: TGTGCCACCAGCAGAGATTTCTACGCGGGGGATCAGCCCCAGCATTTT
V gene: TRBV27; clone size: .; D gene: TRBD2; J gene: TRBJ2-7; CDR3 protein: CASSLRLAGAYEQYF; CDR3 DNA: TGTGCCAGCAGTTTACGACTAGCGGGAGCCTACGAGCAGTACTTC
V gene: TRBV19; clone size: .; D gene: TRBD2; J gene: TRBJ2-1; CDR3 protein: CASSIRLAETYNEQFF; CDR3 DNA: TGTGCCAGTAGTATCAGACTAGCGGAGACCTACAATGAGCAGTTCTTC
V gene: TRBV6-5; clone size: .; D gene: .; J gene: TRBJ1-5; CDR3 protein: CANSTGFNQPQHF; CDR3 DNA: TGTGCCAACTCAACAGGGTTCAATCAGCCCCAGCATTTT
V gene: TRBV6-1; clone size: .; D gene: .; J gene: TRBJ1-3; CDR3 protein: CASSEFGLGGNTIYF; CDR3 DNA: TGTGCCAGCAGTGAATTCGGGTTAGGTGGAAACACCATATATTTT
V gene: TRBV11-2; clone size: .; D gene: TRBD1; J gene: TRBJ2-3; CDR3 protein: CASTLSGDRAPDTQYF; CDR3 DNA: TGTGCCAGCACCCTATCCGGGGACAGGGCTCCAGATACGCAGTATTTT
V gene: TRBV5-6; clone size: .; D gene: TRBD1; J gene: TRBJ1-4; CDR3 protein: CASSPPGQGAGEEKLFF; CDR3 DNA: TGTGCCAGCAGCCCGCCGGGACAGGGGGCAGGAGAGGAAAAACTGTTTTTT
V gene: TRBV27; clone size: .; D gene: .; J gene: TRBJ2-4; CDR3 protein: CASSIRSDGDIQYF; CDR3 DNA: TGTGCCAGCAGTATCCGGAGTGATGGTGACATTCAGTACTTC
V gene: TRBV28; clone size: once; D gene: .; J gene: TRBJ1-5; CDR3 protein: CASSFVQGPQHF; CDR3 DNA: TGTGCCAGCAGTTTTGTACAGGGGCCCCAGCATTTT
V gene: TRBV9; clone size: .; D gene: TRBD1; J gene: TRBJ2-3; CDR3 protein: CASSVFVQGKADTQYF; CDR3 DNA: TGTGCCAGCAGCGTATTCGTACAGGGGAAGGCAGATACGCAGTATTTT
V gene: TRBV12-3/TRBV12-4; clone size: .; D gene: .; J gene: TRBJ1-2; CDR3 protein: CASSGQTYGYTF; CDR3 DNA: TGTGCCAGCAGCGGTCAGACTTATGGCTACACCTTC
V gene: TRBV6-6; clone size: .; D gene: .; J gene: TRBJ2-5; CDR3 protein: CASSYPGTRQETQYF; CDR3 DNA: TGTGCCAGCAGTTATCCCGGGACACGACAAGAGACCCAGTACTTC
V gene: TRBV11-1; clone size: .; D gene: .; J gene: TRBJ2-7; CDR3 protein: CASSLQGFGEQYF; CDR3 DNA: TGTGCCAGCAGCCTTCAGGGGTTCGGCGAGCAGTACTTC
V gene: TRBV24-1; clone size: .; D gene: .; J gene: TRBJ1-5; CDR3 protein: CATSRGLNQPQHF; CDR3 DNA: TGTGCCACCTCCCGGGGTCTCAATCAGCCCCAGCATTTT
V gene: TRBV28; clone size: .; D gene: TRBD1; J gene: TRBJ2-1; CDR3 protein: CASSFNAGTGADNEQFF; CDR3 DNA: TGTGCCAGCAGTTTTAACGCTGGGACAGGGGCTGACAATGAGCAGTTCTTC
V gene: TRBV7-9; clone size: .; D gene: .; J gene: TRBJ1-4; CDR3 protein: CASSLGGPREKLFF; CDR3 DNA: TGTGCCAGCAGCTTAGGGGGGCCTCGTGAAAAACTGTTTTTT
V gene: TRBV18; clone size: .; D gene: .; J gene: TRBJ2-7; CDR3 protein: CASSPREGGKREQYF; CDR3 DNA: TGTGCCAGCTCACCACGGGAGGGGGGTAAACGCGAGCAGTACTTC
V gene: TRBV5-1; clone size: few; D gene: .; J gene: TRBJ2-3; CDR3 protein: CASSFDGRYRTDTQYF; CDR3 DNA: TGCGCCAGCAGCTTCGACGGGAGATACCGCACAGATACGCAGTATTTT
V gene: TRBV7-2; clone size: .; D gene: TRBD1; J gene: TRBJ1-2; CDR3 protein: CASSLAGTGAVANYGYTF; CDR3 DNA: TGTGCCAGCAGCTTAGCGGGCACAGGGGCTGTGGCTAACTATGGCTACACCTTC
V gene: TRBV28; clone size: .; D gene: .; J gene: TRBJ2-3; CDR3 protein: CASSLTTAGTQYF; CDR3 DNA: TGTGCCAGCAGTTTGACTACGGCCGGTACGCAGTATTTT
V gene: TRBV6-5; clone size: .; D gene: TRBD1; J gene: TRBJ1-1; CDR3 protein: CASRHGQENTEAFF; CDR3 DNA: TGTGCCAGCAGACACGGACAGGAAAACACTGAAGCTTTCTTT
V gene: TRBV30; clone size: once; D gene: TRBD2; J gene: TRBJ2-1; CDR3 protein: CAWSAPPSGRAGEQFF; CDR3 DNA: TGTGCCTGGAGTGCCCCCCCTAGCGGGAGGGCAGGTGAGCAGTTCTTC
V gene: TRBV6-2/TRBV6-3; clone size: .; D gene: .; J gene: TRBJ1-1; CDR3 protein: CASSSGGTPTDIEAFF; CDR3 DNA: TGTGCCAGCAGTTCGGGAGGGACACCCACCGACATTGAAGCTTTCTTT